Described below is a single TCR beta chain sequence and its context. These data come from a study of blood T cell repertoires in COVID-19. Produced via immunoSEQ multiplex PCR; TCRdb's table is partial and in-frame only. Among approximately 250,000 clones listed, 80% to 95% were seen once. Sequences were obtained from peripheral blood. The TCR comes from a young man with COVID-19, enrolled during active disease.

The DNA for the CDR3 is TGTGCCAGCAGCTTAGCGCGAGAACAGGGATATGGCTACACCTTC. It encodes CASSLAREQGYGYTF. This chain links TRBV7-9 with TRBJ1-2; TRBD1 is a possible D gene (6 bases). Germline CDR1 SEHNR, CDR2 FQNEAQ (reference sequence). V was trimmed by 0 bases and J by 5 bases, leaving 13 bases between them. This CDR3 has 15 residues.